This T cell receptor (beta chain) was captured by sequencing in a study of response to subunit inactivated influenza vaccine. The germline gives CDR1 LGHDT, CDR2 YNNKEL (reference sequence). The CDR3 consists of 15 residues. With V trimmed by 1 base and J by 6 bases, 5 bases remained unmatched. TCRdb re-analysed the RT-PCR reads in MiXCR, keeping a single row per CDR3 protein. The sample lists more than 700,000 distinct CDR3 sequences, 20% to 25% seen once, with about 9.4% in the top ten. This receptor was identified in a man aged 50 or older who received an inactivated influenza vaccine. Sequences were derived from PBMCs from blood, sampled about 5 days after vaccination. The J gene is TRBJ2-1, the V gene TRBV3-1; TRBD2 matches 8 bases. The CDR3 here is CASSQGTSPLNEQFF. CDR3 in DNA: TGTGCCAGCAGCCAAGGGACTAGCCCTCTCAATGAGCAGTTCTTC.